This T cell receptor beta chain was sequenced during a study of T cell responses to AZD1222 COVID-19 vaccine. The study, taken as a whole, reports: At study baseline, merely roughly 6 AZD1222 recipients were seropositive. Unmutated variant regions reportedly attract nearly half of all spike-specific TCRs. With dominance at 160-218 and 743-854, vaccine-associated CD4 TCRs spanned spike. Most donors were white British, females outnumbered males, and clonal diversity was possibly underestimated.

Concerning this clone itself: Antigen unknown.

Assay: immunoSEQ multiplex PCR; the TCRdb copy retains only in-frame clones and omits some. The repertoire has 150,000 or so clones, roughly nine tenths of them found once; the top ten carry 1% to 1.5%. The V and J ends lost 2 bases and 7 bases, in that order; junction bases with no gene match: 8. The CDR3 runs 15 residues. Germline CDR1 is MDHEN and CDR2 is SYDVKM. This TCR came from an adult who received the AZD1222 COVID-19 vaccine. The V call is TRBV28, the J call TRBJ2-1, with 7 nucleotides matching TRBD2. The sequenced sample was peripheral blood, obtained 28 days after the second AZD1222 dose. CDR3 in amino acids: CASSLARLARNEQFF. Here the CDR3 DNA reads TGTGCCAGCAGTTTAGCCAGACTAGCTAGGAATGAGCAGTTCTTC.